Listed here are 15 T cell receptor beta chains from one sample, sequenced in a study of early T cells in non-severe SARS-CoV-2 infection. MiXCR, run by TCRdb on the 5' RACE reads, gives a single entry per CDR3 protein. The sample carries around 70,000 distinct CDR3 sequences, more than 8% recorded once. Sequenced here: whole blood, sampled at baseline. These receptors came from an adult who was a healthcare worker with PCR-confirmed SARS-CoV-2 infection or an uninfected control (not recorded which).

The chain's CDR3 is CASSSGSRYEQYF. CDR3 nucleotides: TGTGCCAGCAGTTCGGGGAGCCGATACGAGCAGTACTTC. The genes are TRBV7-9 and TRBJ2-7; a possible D gene is TRBD2 (5 bases). Germline CDR1 SEHNR, CDR2 FQNEAQ (reference sequence). V was pared by 6 bases and J by 4 bases, with 13 bases between. This CDR3 is built from 13 residues.

There are many counts of this clonotype. The chain combines TRBV7-2 with TRBJ2-1; 8 nucleotides match TRBD2. Germline V gene lookup returns CDR1 SGHTA and CDR2 FQGNSA. The CDR3 has 14 residues. V shed 5 bases, J shed 7 bases, and the junction held 7 bases outside the gene matches. Here the CDR3 reads CASSALTSANEQFF. Written as DNA, the CDR3 is TGTGCCAGCAGCGCTTTGACTAGCGCGAATGAGCAGTTCTTC.

The table lists this clonotype with many counts. This chain links TRBV10-3 with TRBJ2-3; D not certain. Per germline, CDR1 ENHRY and CDR2 SYGVKD. V was trimmed by 3 bases and J by 6 bases, leaving 13 bases between them. This CDR3 contains 14 residues. CDR3 in DNA: TGTGCCATCAGTGACGAAATGAAAATGGATACGCAGTATTTT. Translating it yields CAISDEMKMDTQYF.

To note about this clonotype: Sequence at one end of the junction differs from germline and may be a read error. The chain links TRBV20-1 to TRBJ2-1; D is possibly TRBD1 or TRBD2 (5 bases each). The CDR3 is 17 amino acids. The germline V gene encodes CDR1 DFQATT and CDR2 SNEGSKA (reference sequence). The CDR3 protein is CSSRELGRGPSYNEQFF. In nucleotides, the CDR3 is TGCAGTTCTAGAGAGCTGGGCCGGGGCCCCTCCTACAATGAGCAGTTCTTC.

The V call is TRBV7-9, the J call TRBJ2-7; D ambiguous. Germline V lookup: CDR1 SEHNR, CDR2 FQNEAQ (reference sequence). V gave up 5 bases and J gave up 0 bases, with 11 bases separating them. This CDR3 comprises 14 residues. CDR3 in DNA: TGTGCCAGCAGCCGAGGAGACCTCTCCTACGAGCAGTACTTC. As protein: CASSRGDLSYEQYF. The entire variable domain, with the rest obtained from reference TRBV7-9 and TRBJ2-7, is as follows: DTGVSQNPRHKITKRGQNVTFRCDPISEHNRLYWYRQTLGQGPEFLTYFQNEAQLEKSRLLSDRFSAERPKGSFSTLEIQRTEQGDSAMYLCASSRGDLSYEQYFGPGTRLTVT.

In this sample, this clonotype turned up a few times. V usage is TRBV10-3 and J usage is TRBJ2-1; possibly TRBD1 or TRBD2 for D (6 bases each). The CDR3 covers 16 residues. V gave up 4 bases and J gave up 1 base, with 14 bases separating them. Germline CDR1 reads ENHRY; CDR2 reads SYGVKD. The CDR3 nucleotides read TGTGCCATCAGTGGACAGGCACGGGGGTCCTACAATGAGCAGTTCTTC. Its translation: CAISGQARGSYNEQFF.

The CDR3 region has the DNA TGTGCCAGCAGCCAAGGACGGGGAGGCGGGAGGAGGTACGAGCAGTACTTC. It is translated as CASSQGRGGGRRYEQYF. The chain links TRBV3-1 to TRBJ2-7; the match to TRBD2 covers 8 bases. V dropped 1 base and J dropped 4; count of bases not matched to a gene: 12. Germline V gene lookup returns CDR1 LGHDT and CDR2 YNNKEL (reference sequence). This CDR3 contains 17 residues.

Ten or more counts support this clonotype. The V call is TRBV7-2, the J call TRBJ2-3; TRBD2 agrees at 12 bases. CDR1 SGHTA and CDR2 FQGNSA come from the germline V gene. The CDR3 has 17 residues. V lost 2 bases, J lost 2 bases, and 5 bases stayed unmatched. The CDR3 nucleotides read TGTGCCAGCAGCTTAATTCTAGCGGGAGGGCTCACAGATACGCAGTATTTT. It translates to CASSLILAGGLTDTQYF.

This clonotype has only a few counts. The genes are TRBV7-9 and TRBJ2-7; D is unresolved. Germline lookup yields CDR1 SEHNR and CDR2 FQNEAQ (reference sequence). The CDR3 is 14 residues long. Trimming removed 0 bases at V and 2 bases at J, with 8 bases between. CDR3: CASSLALIPYEQYF. The CDR3 DNA reads as TGTGCCAGCAGCTTAGCTCTTATACCCTACGAGCAGTACTTC.

V usage is TRBV7-8 and J usage is TRBJ2-1, with D perhaps TRBD2 (6 bases). Germline CDR1 reads SGHVS; CDR2 reads FQNEAQ. This CDR3 is 15 amino acids long. V was cut by 5 bases and J by 4 bases, with 15 bases left in between. The CDR3 bases are TGTGCCAGCAGCCCTAGCCGGGACTTTTACAATGAGCAGTTCTTC. Its protein is CASSPSRDFYNEQFF.

J is TRBJ2-1 and V is TRBV11-2; the D gene is possibly TRBD2 (6 bases). Germline V gene lookup returns CDR1 SGHAT and CDR2 FQNNGV. This CDR3 is 15 amino acids long. Trimming stripped 3 bases from V and 2 bases from J, with 11 bases between. As DNA, the CDR3 is TGTGCCAGCAGCTTGAGCGGGCCGGCCTACAATGAGCAGTTCTTC. Residues: CASSLSGPAYNEQFF. Based on the CDR3 plus reference TRBV11-2 and TRBJ2-1, the full variable domain is EAGVAQSPRYKIIEKRQSVAFWCNPISGHATLYWYQQILGQGPKLLIQFQNNGVVDDSQLPKDRFSAERLKGVDSTLKIQPAKLEDSAVYLCASSLSGPAYNEQFFGPGTRLTVL.

In its sample, this clonotype was seen many times. The J gene is TRBJ1-2, the V gene TRBV19; the D gene is possibly TRBD1 (6 bases). Germline V gene lookup returns CDR1 LNHDA and CDR2 SQIVND (reference sequence). CDR3 length equals 15 residues. Trimming cost V 3 bases and J 8 bases, with 19 bases left between them. In DNA, the CDR3 is TGTGCCAGTAGTATTTCCGCAGGGGCATACGGCGGCTACACCTTC. This gives the protein CASSISAGAYGGYTF. The variable domain in full, with the rest retrieved from reference TRBV19 and TRBJ1-2, is DGGITQSPKYLFRKEGQNVTLSCEQNLNHDAMYWYRQDPGQGLRLIYYSQIVNDFQKGDIAEGYSVSREKKESFPLTVTSAQKNPTAFYLCASSISAGAYGGYTFGSGTRLTVV.

The CDR3 here is CASSRGRNQPQHF. The CDR3 DNA sequence: TGTGCCAGCAGCCGGGGACGCAATCAGCCCCAGCATTTT. The rearrangement uses TRBV7-8 and TRBJ1-5; perhaps TRBD1 as D (5 bases). V was shortened by 5 bases and J by 2 bases, with 7 bases between the two germline ends. Germline CDR1 reads SGHVS; CDR2 reads FQNEAQ. The CDR3 length is 13 residues.

The J gene is TRBJ2-1, the V gene TRBV20-1; a weak D match, TRBD2 (5 bases). The CDR3 length is 13 residues. The V gene lost 0 bases and the J gene lost 10 bases, with 13 bases spanning the gap. In germline, CDR1 is DFQATT, CDR2 SNEGSKA (reference sequence). The CDR3 sequence: CSARDGRADEQFF. The DNA of the CDR3 is TGCAGTGCTAGAGACGGGCGGGCGGACGAGCAGTTCTTC.

This clonotype was seen many times. The chain links TRBV18 to TRBJ1-1; 12 bases map to TRBD1. CDR1 is KGHSH and CDR2 is LQKENI in the germline V gene. Trimming removed 5 bases from V and 4 bases from J; junction bases left unmatched: 5. The CDR3 covers 15 residues. DNA of the CDR3: TGTGCCAGCTCAGATGGGACAGGGGGCCTCACTGAAGCTTTCTTT. As protein: CASSDGTGGLTEAFF.